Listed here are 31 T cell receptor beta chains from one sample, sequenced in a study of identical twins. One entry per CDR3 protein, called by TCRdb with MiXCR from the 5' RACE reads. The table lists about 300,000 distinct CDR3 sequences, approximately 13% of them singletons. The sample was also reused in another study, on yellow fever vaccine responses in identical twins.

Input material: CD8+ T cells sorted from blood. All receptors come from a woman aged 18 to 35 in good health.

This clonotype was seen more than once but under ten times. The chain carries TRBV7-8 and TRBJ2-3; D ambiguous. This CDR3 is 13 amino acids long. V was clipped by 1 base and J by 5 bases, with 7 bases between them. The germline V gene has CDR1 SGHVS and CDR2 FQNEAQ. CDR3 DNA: TGTGCCAGCAGCTTAGGGTGGGAAGATACGCAGTATTTT. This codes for CASSLGWEDTQYF. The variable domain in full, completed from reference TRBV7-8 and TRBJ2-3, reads GAGVSQSPRYKVAKRGQDVALRCDPISGHVSLFWYQQALGQGPEFLTYFQNEAQLDKSGLPSDRFFAERPEGSVSTLKIQRTQQEDSAVYLCASSLGWEDTQYFGPGTRLTVL.

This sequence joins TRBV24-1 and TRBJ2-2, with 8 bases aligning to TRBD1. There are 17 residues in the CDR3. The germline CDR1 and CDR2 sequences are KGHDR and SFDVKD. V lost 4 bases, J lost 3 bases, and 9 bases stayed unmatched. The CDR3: CATSDLDRGGDTGELFF. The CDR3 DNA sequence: TGTGCCACCAGTGACCTCGACAGGGGCGGAGACACCGGGGAGCTGTTTTTT.

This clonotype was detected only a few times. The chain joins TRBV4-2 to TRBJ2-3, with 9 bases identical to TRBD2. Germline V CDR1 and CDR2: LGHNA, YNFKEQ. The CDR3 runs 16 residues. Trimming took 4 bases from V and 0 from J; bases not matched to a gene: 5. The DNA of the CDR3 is TGTGCCAGCAGCCCTACTAGCGGGCCTAGCACAGATACGCAGTATTTT. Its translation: CASSPTSGPSTDTQYF.

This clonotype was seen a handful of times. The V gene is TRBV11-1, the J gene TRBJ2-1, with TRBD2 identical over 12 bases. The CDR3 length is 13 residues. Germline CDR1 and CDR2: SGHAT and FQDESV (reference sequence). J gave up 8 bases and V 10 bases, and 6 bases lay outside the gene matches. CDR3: CATGTSGQDEQFF. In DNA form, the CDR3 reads TGTGCCACCGGGACTAGCGGGCAGGATGAGCAGTTCTTC.

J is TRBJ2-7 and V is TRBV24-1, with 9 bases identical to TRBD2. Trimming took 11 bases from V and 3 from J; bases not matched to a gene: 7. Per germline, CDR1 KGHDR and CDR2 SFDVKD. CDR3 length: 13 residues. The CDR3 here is CAIATSGGYEQYF. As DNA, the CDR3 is TGTGCCATTGCGACTAGCGGCGGCTACGAGCAGTACTTC.

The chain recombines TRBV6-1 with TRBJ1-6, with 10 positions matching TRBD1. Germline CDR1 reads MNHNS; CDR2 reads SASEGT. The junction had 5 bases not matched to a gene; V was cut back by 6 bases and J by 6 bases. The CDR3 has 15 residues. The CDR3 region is CASRQRDRGNSPLHF. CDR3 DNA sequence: TGTGCCAGCAGGCAGCGGGACAGGGGTAATTCACCCCTCCACTTT.

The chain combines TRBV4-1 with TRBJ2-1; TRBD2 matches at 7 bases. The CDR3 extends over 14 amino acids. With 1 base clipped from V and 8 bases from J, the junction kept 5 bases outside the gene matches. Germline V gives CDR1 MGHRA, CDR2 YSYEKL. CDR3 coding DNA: TGCGCCAGCAGCCAAGGGCGGGGGTGGGATGAGCAGTTCTTC. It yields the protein CASSQGRGWDEQFF.

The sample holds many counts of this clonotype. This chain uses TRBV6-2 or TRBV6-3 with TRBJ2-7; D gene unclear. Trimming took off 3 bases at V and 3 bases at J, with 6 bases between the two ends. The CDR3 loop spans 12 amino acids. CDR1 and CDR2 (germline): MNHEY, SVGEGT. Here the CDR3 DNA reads TGTGCCAGCAGTTATTCGATCTACGAGCAGTACTTC. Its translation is CASSYSIYEQYF.

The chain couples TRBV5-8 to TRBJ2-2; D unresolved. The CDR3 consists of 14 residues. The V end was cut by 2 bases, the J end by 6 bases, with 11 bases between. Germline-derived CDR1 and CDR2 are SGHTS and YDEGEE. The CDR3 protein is CASSFGGMAGELFF. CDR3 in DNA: TGTGCCAGCAGCTTCGGTGGGATGGCCGGGGAGCTGTTTTTT.

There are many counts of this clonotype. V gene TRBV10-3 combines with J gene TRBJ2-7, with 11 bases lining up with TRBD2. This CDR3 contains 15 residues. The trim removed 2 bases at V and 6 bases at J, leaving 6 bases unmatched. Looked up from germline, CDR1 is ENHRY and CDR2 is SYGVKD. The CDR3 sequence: CAISETSGSSGEQYF. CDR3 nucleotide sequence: TGTGCCATCAGTGAGACTAGCGGGAGCTCGGGCGAGCAGTACTTC.

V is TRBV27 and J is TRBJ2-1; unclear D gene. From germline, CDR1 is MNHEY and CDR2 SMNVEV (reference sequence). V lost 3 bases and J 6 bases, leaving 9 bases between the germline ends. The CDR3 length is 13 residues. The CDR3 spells CASSFFPGNEQFF. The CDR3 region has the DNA TGTGCCAGCAGTTTCTTTCCTGGCAATGAGCAGTTCTTC.

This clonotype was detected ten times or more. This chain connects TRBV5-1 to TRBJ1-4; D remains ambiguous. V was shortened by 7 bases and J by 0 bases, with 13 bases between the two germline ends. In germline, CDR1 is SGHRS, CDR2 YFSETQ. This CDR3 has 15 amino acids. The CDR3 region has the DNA TGCGCCAGCTCGTATGAGGGTGCAACTAATGAAAAACTGTTTTTT. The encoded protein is CASSYEGATNEKLFF. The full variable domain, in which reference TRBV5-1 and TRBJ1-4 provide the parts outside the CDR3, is KAGVTQTPRYLIKTRGQQVTLSCSPISGHRSVSWYQQTPGQGLQFLFEYFSETQRNKGNFPGRFSGRQFSNSRSEMNVSTLELGDSALYLCASSYEGATNEKLFFGSGTQLSVL.

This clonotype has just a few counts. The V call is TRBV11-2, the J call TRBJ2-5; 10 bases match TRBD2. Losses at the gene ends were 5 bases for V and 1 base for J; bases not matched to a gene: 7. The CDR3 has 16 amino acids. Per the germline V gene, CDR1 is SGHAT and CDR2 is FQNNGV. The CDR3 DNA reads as TGTGCCAGCAGCCGATCCGGGACTAGCGTCCAAGAGACCCAGTACTTC. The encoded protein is CASSRSGTSVQETQYF.

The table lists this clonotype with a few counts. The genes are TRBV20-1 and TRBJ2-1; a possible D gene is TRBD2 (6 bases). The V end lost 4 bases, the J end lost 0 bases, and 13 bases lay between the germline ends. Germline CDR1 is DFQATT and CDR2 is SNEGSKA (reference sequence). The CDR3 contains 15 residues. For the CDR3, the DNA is TGCAGTGCTACCTTTAGCGGTAGCTCCTACAATGAGCAGTTCTTC. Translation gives CSATFSGSSYNEQFF.

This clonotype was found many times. Written as DNA, the CDR3 is TGCGCCAGCAGCCAAGAGGAGGGATTGAGAACAGATACGCAGTATTTT. This codes for CASSQEEGLRTDTQYF. The chain links TRBV4-1 to TRBJ2-3; weak D call: TRBD2 (6 bases). The CDR3 runs to 16 residues. Looked up from germline, CDR1 is MGHRA and CDR2 is YSYEKL. Trimming removed 0 bases from V and 3 bases from J, with 13 bases in between.

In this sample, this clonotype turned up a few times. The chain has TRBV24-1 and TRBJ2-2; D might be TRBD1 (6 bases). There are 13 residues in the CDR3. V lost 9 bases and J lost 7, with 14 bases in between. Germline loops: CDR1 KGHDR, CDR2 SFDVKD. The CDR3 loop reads CATQGPHVGELFF. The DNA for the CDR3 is TGTGCCACCCAGGGGCCGCACGTCGGGGAGCTGTTTTTT.

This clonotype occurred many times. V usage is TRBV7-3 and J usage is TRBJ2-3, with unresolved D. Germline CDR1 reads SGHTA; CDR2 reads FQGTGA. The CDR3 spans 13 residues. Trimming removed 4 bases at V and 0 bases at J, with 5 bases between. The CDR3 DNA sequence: TGTGCCAGCAGCTCCCCCAGCACAGATACGCAGTATTTT. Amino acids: CASSSPSTDTQYF.

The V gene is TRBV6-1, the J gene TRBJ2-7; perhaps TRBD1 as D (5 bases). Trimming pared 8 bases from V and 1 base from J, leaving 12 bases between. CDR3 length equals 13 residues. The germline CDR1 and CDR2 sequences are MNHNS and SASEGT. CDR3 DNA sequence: TGTGCCAGCGAAACAGGAGAATCCTACGAGCAGTACGTC. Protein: CASETGESYEQYV.

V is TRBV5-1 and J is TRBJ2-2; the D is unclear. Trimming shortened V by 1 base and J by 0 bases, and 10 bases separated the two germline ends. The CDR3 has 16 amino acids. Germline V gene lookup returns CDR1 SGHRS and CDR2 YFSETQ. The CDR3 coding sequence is TGCGCCAGCAGCTTGAATTGGGCACCGAACACCGGGGAGCTGTTTTTT. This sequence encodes CASSLNWAPNTGELFF.

Here the CDR3 DNA reads TGTGCCAGCAGCCATTTGGGGGGGTTAAGCTCCTACAATGAGCAGTTCTTC. Translated: CASSHLGGLSSYNEQFF. The gene calls are TRBV7-9 and TRBJ2-1; 7 bases align to TRBD2. J lost 0 bases, V lost 5 bases, and 10 bases had no gene match. The CDR3 is 17 residues long. CDR1 SEHNR and CDR2 FQNEAQ come from the germline V gene (reference sequence).

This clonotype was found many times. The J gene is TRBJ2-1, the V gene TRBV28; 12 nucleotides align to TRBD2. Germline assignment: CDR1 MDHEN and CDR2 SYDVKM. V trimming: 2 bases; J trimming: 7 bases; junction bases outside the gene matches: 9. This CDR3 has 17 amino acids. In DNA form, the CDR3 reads TGTGCCAGCAGTTTAGGGCCACGGGGGACTAGCGGGAATGAGCAGTTCTTC. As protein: CASSLGPRGTSGNEQFF.

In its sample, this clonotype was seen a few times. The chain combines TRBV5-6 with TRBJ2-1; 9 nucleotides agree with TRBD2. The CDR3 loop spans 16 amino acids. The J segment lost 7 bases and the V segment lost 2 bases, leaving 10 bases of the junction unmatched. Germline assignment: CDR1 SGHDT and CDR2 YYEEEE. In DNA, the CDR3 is TGTGCCAGCAGCTTCGGATGGGGCGGGAGGGGGAATGAGCAGTTCTTC. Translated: CASSFGWGGRGNEQFF.

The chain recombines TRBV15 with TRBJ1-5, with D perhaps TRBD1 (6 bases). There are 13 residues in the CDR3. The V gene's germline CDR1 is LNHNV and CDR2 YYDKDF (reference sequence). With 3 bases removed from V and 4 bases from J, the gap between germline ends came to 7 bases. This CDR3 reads CATSSDRNQPQHF. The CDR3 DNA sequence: TGTGCCACCAGCAGTGACAGGAATCAGCCCCAGCATTTT. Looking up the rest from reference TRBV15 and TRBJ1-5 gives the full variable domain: DAMVIQNPRYQVTQFGKPVTLSCSQTLNHNVMYWYQQKSSQAPKLLFHYYDKDFNNEADTPDNFQSRRPNTSFCFLDIRSPGLGDTAMYLCATSSDRNQPQHFGDGTRLSIL.

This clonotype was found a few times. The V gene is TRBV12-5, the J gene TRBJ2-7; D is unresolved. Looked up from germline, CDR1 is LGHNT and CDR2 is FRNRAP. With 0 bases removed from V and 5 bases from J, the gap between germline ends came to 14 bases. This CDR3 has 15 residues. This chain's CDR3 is CASGLVPDGGHEQYF. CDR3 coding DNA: TGTGCTAGTGGTTTGGTACCCGACGGTGGCCACGAGCAGTACTTC.

CDR3 nucleotide sequence: TGTGCCAGCAGTTTGTCGGGTTATCCCACCTACGAGCAGTACTTC. Translation gives CASSLSGYPTYEQYF. The V call is TRBV27, the J call TRBJ2-7, with D unclear. Looked up from germline, CDR1 is MNHEY and CDR2 is SMNVEV (reference sequence). Trimming removed 3 bases at V and 2 bases at J, with 14 bases between. CDR3 length: 15 residues.

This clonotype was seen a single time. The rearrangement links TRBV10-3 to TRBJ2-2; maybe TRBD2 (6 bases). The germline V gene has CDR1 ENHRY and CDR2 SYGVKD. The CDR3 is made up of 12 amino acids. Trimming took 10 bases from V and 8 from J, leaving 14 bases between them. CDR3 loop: CATRELSGELFF. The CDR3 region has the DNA TGTGCCACCCGGGAGCTTTCGGGGGAGCTGTTTTTT.

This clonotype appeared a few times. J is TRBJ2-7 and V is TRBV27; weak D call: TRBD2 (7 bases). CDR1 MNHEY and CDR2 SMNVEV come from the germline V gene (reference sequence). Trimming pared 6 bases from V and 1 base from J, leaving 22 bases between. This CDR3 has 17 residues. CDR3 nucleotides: TGTGCCAGCAGCAGCCGGGGGAGGGGGGGGATATCCTACGAGCAGTACTTC. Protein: CASSSRGRGGISYEQYF.

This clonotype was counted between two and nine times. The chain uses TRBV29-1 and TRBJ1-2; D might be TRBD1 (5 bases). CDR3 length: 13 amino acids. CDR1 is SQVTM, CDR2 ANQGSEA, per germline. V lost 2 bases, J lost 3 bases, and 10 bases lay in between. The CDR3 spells CSVERDDDYGYTF. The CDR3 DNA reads TGCAGCGTTGAAAGGGACGACGACTATGGCTACACCTTC. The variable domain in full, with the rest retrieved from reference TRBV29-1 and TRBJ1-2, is SAVISQKPSRDICQRGTSLTIQCQVDSQVTMMFWYRQQPGQSLTLIATANQGSEATYESGFVIDKFPISRPNLTFSTLTVSNMSPEDSSIYLCSVERDDDYGYTFGSGTRLTVV.

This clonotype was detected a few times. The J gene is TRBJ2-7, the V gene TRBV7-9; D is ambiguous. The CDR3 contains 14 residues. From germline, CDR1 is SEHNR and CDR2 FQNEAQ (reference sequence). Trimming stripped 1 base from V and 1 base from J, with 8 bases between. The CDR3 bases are TGTGCCAGCAGCTTAGAGGGCAAATCCTACGAGCAGTACTTC. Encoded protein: CASSLEGKSYEQYF.

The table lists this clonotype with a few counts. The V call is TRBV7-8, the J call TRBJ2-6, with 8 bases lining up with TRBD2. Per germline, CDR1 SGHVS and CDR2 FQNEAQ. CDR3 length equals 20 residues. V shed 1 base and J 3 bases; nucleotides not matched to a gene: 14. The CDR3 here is CASSLVGSSGPSGGANVLTF. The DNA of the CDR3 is TGTGCCAGCAGCTTAGTGGGTTCTAGCGGGCCCTCCGGTGGGGCCAACGTCCTGACTTTC. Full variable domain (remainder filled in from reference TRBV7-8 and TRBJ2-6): GAGVSQSPRYKVAKRGQDVALRCDPISGHVSLFWYQQALGQGPEFLTYFQNEAQLDKSGLPSDRFFAERPEGSVSTLKIQRTQQEDSAVYLCASSLVGSSGPSGGANVLTFGAGSRLTVL.

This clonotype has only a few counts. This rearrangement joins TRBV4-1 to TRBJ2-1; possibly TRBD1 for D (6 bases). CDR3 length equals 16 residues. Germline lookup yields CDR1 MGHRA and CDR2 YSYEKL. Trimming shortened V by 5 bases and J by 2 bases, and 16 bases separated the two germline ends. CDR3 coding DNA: TGCGCCAGCAGCGCAAAGACAGGTGGACCCTACAATGAGCAGTTCTTC. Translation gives CASSAKTGGPYNEQFF.